The 15 T cell receptor beta chains reported below all come from one sample, sequenced in a study of shared clonotypes between healthy human individuals. Measured with immunoSEQ multiplex PCR; TCRdb has only the in-frame clones, and not every one. The profile shows about 2.1 million clones, under 95% of them singletons. CD8 cells regarded as naive lacked CD45RO, were positively chosen for CCR7, and omitted terminally differentiated effector memory CD45RA+ cells. Sequenced: naive CD8+ T cells from PBMCs. The receptors were gathered from a man aged 18 to 29 in good health. Some clones in this sample may be carry-over from other donors' samples.

The gene calls are TRBV6-5 and TRBJ1-6; perhaps TRBD1 as D (6 bases). The CDR3 is 15 residues long. Germline V gene lookup returns CDR1 MNHEY and CDR2 SVGAGI. Trimming removed 2 bases at V and 6 bases at J, with 11 bases between. The CDR3: CASSYTRTANSPLHF. The CDR3 DNA reads as TGTGCCAGCAGTTACACCAGGACAGCTAATTCACCCCTCCACTTT.

Only one count was recorded for this clone. This chain joins TRBV5-4 and TRBJ1-1, with a tentative D call TRBD1 (6 bases). With 3 bases removed from V and 8 bases from J, the gap between germline ends came to 14 bases. The CDR3 contains 13 residues. Germline V lookup: CDR1 SGHNT, CDR2 YYREEE (reference sequence). The CDR3 protein is CASSSWGGTEAFF. DNA of the CDR3: TGTGCCAGCAGCTCCTGGGGAGGGACAGAAGCTTTCTTT. The variable domain in full, completed from reference TRBV5-4 and TRBJ1-1, reads ETGVTQSPTHLIKTRGQQVTLRCSSQSGHNTVSWYQQALGQGPQFIFQYYREEENGRGNFPPRFSGLQFPNYSSELNVNALELDDSALYLCASSSWGGTEAFFGQGTRLTVV.

With respect to this clone: Germline and junction disagree at one end, which may indicate a read error. The CDR3 loop reads CASSDGPPRDF. The CDR3 coding sequence is TGTGCCAGCAGTGATGGACCCCCGAGGGACTTC. V and J are TRBV6-1 and TRBJ2-5, with D possibly being TRBD2 (5 bases). Germline V CDR1 and CDR2: MNHNS, SASEGT. The CDR3 has 11 amino acids.

The V and J genes are TRBV4-1 and TRBJ2-1; the D is unclear. Germline V CDR1 and CDR2: MGHRA, YSYEKL. The CDR3 contains 12 residues. V lost 0 bases and J lost 9, with 6 bases in between. The CDR3 nucleotides are TGCGCCAGCAGCCAAGAATGGGGTGAGCAGTTCTTC. It yields the protein CASSQEWGEQFF.

This clone was observed a handful of times. Other DNA sequences within the sample encode an identical CDR3. The V call is TRBV10-3, the J call TRBJ2-2; no clear D. Germline values: CDR1 ENHRY, CDR2 SYGVKD. The V end lost 3 bases, the J end lost 5 bases, and 1 base lay between the germline ends. The CDR3 runs 11 residues. CDR3 amino acids: CAISETGELFF. CDR3 DNA sequence: TGTGCCATCAGTGAAACCGGGGAGCTGTTTTTT.

The chain carries TRBV11-2 and TRBJ2-1, with D possibly being TRBD1 or TRBD2 (5 bases each). Germline CDR1 is SGHAT and CDR2 is FQNNGV. This CDR3 has 11 residues. Trimming removed 5 bases from V and 10 bases from J, with 9 bases in between. The CDR3: CASSPWGEQFF. CDR3 in DNA: TGTGCCAGCAGCCCCTGGGGGGAGCAGTTCTTC.

This sequence joins TRBV9 and TRBJ2-7; 7 positions match TRBD2. Germline V gene sequence: CDR1 SGDLS, CDR2 YYNGEE. The CDR3 totals 17 residues. Losses at the gene ends were 0 bases for V and 1 base for J; bases not matched to a gene: 10. CDR3 in amino acids: CASSVGGSSGKSYEQYF. DNA of the CDR3: TGTGCCAGCAGCGTAGGTGGGTCTAGCGGCAAATCCTACGAGCAGTACTTC.

For this clone: Other DNA variants within this sample encode the same CDR3. This rearrangement joins TRBV6-1 to TRBJ2-7; D is uncertain. Germline V gene data show CDR1 as MNHNS and CDR2 as SASEGT. CDR3 length: 13 residues. Trimming took 1 base from V and 3 from J, leaving 7 bases between them. The CDR3, as DNA: TGTGCCAGCAGTGAAGGCCCCAACTACGAGCAGTACTTC. Its protein is CASSEGPNYEQYF.

As concerns this clone: Other DNA sequences in this sample translate to the same CDR3. This chain connects TRBV7-6 to TRBJ1-4; D possibly corresponds to TRBD1 (5 bases). Germline CDR1 and CDR2: SGHVS and FNYEAQ. The CDR3 is made up of 14 amino acids. V was clipped by 1 base and J by 2 bases, with 5 bases between them. The CDR3 sequence: CASSLGGTNEKLFF. CDR3 bases: TGTGCCAGCAGCTTAGGGGGGACTAATGAAAAACTGTTTTTT.

The V call is TRBV19, the J call TRBJ2-1; maybe TRBD1 (6 bases). V was trimmed by 9 bases and J by 0 bases, leaving 21 bases between them. CDR3 length equals 17 residues. CDR1 and CDR2 (germline): LNHDA, SQIVND (reference sequence). CDR3 residues: CARPKGVRGSSYNEQFF. The CDR3 coding sequence is TGTGCCAGGCCCAAGGGGGTTAGAGGGAGCTCCTACAATGAGCAGTTCTTC.

The chain links TRBV16 to TRBJ1-1; D might be TRBD1 (5 bases). Trimming pared 1 base from V and 10 bases from J, leaving 10 bases between. Germline values: CDR1 KGHSY, CDR2 FQNENV. This CDR3 is built from 12 residues. This CDR3 reads CASSQLGVGAFF. CDR3 in DNA: TGTGCCAGCAGCCAATTGGGGGTAGGAGCTTTCTTT.

This clone was seen more than once but under ten times. The chain is built from TRBV27 and TRBJ2-7, with 8 bases identical to TRBD2. The germline V gene encodes CDR1 MNHEY and CDR2 SMNVEV (reference sequence). The CDR3 totals 14 residues. The V segment lost 6 bases and the J segment 2 bases; nucleotides outside the gene matches: 6. The CDR3 reads CASSHRGGPYEQYF. In DNA form, the CDR3 reads TGTGCCAGCAGCCACCGGGGGGGGCCCTACGAGCAGTACTTC.

A word on this clone: This sample includes further DNA sequences coding for the same CDR3. The chain employs TRBV7-9 and TRBJ2-3, with TRBD2 matching 10 bases. Germline V gene lookup returns CDR1 SEHNR and CDR2 FQNEAQ (reference sequence). The CDR3 has 15 residues. Trimming at V came to 6 bases and at J to 4 bases, leaving 7 bases not matched to a gene. The CDR3 region is CASSSSGSGADTQYF. DNA of the CDR3: TGTGCCAGCAGTTCTAGCGGGAGTGGGGCAGATACGCAGTATTTT.

The J gene is TRBJ1-1, the V gene TRBV2, with D perhaps TRBD1 (5 bases). The germline V gene encodes CDR1 SNHLY and CDR2 FYNNEI. Trimming stripped 1 base from V and 1 base from J, with 16 bases between. The CDR3 is made up of 17 amino acids. The CDR3 here is CASSEEGADNPNTEAFF. The CDR3 DNA is TGTGCCAGCAGTGAAGAAGGGGCAGACAACCCGAACACTGAAGCTTTCTTT.

The J gene is TRBJ1-5, the V gene TRBV27; possible D gene TRBD1, 5 bases. The CDR3 is 17 residues long. CDR1 MNHEY and CDR2 SMNVEV come from the germline V gene (reference sequence). Trimming shortened V by 5 bases and J by 1 base, and 18 bases separated the two germline ends. The DNA for the CDR3 is TGTGCCAGCAGTGCCTTAGGGGTATTGGGGAGCAATCAGCCCCAGCATTTT. Translating it yields CASSALGVLGSNQPQHF.